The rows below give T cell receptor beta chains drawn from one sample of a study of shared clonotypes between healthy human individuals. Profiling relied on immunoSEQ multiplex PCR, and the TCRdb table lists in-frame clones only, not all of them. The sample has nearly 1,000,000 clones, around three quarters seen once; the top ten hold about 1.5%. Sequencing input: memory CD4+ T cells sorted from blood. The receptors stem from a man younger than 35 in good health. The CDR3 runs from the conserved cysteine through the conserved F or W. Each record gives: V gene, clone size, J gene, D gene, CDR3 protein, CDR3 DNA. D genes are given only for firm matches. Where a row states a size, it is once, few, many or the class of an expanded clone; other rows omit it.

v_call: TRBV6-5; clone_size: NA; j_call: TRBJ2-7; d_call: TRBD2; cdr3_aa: CASRLQRGGPYEQYF; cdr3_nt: TGTGCCAGCAGATTACAGCGGGGGGGCCCCTACGAGCAGTACTTC
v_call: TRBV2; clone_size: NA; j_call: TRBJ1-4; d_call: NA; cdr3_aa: CASNSKLLNEKLFF; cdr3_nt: TGTGCCAGCAATTCGAAGTTACTTAATGAAAAACTGTTTTTT
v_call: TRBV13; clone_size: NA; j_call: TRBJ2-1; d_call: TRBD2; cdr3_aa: CASSLIRLAGANEQFF; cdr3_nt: TGTGCCAGCAGCTTAATCCGGCTAGCGGGGGCCAATGAGCAGTTCTTC
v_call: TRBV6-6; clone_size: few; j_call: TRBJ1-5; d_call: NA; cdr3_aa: CASSYELQRNQPQHF; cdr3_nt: TGTGCCAGCAGTTACGAATTACAACGAAATCAGCCCCAGCATTTT
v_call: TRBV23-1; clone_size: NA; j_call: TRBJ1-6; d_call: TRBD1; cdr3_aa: CASSQRTGKSHANSPLHF; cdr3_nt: TGCGCCAGCAGTCAACGGACAGGGAAGTCCCACGCTAATTCACCCCTCCACTTT
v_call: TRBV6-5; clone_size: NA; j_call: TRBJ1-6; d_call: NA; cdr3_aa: CASSLGDYNSPLHF; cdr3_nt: TGTGCCAGCAGTTTAGGAGATTATAATTCACCCCTCCACTTT
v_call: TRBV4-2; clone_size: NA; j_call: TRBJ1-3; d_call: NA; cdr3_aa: CASSQDNRRLTGRQSGNTIYF; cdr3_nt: TGTGCCAGCAGCCAAGATAACCGGCGGCTGACCGGGAGACAGTCTGGAAACACCATATATTTT
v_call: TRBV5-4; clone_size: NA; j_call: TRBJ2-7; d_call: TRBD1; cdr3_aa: CASSSGQRTEQYF; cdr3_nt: TGTGCCAGCAGCTCGGGACAGCGGACGGAGCAGTACTTC
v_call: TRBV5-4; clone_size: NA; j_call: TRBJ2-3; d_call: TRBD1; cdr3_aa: CASSLGDRGLDTQYF; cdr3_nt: TGTGCCAGCAGCTTAGGTGACAGGGGGCTGGATACGCAGTATTTT
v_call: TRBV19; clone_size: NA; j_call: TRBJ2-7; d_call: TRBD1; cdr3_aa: CASSNRDRGYEQYF; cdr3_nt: TGTGCCAGTAGTAACCGGGACAGGGGGTACGAGCAGTACTTC
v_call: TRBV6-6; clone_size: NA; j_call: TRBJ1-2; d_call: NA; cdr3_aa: CASSLIGEGYTF; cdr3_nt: TGTGCCAGCAGTCTGATAGGGGAGGGCTACACCTTC
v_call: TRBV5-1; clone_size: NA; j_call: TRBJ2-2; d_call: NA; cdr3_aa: CASSFLQANTGELFF; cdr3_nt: TGCGCCAGCAGCTTTCTACAGGCCAACACCGGGGAGCTGTTTTTT
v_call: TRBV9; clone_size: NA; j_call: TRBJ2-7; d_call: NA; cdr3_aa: CASSAGDHEQYF; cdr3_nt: TGTGCCAGCAGCGCGGGAGATCACGAGCAGTACTTC
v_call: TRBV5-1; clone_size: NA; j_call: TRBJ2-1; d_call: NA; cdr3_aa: CASSLGLASRNNEQFF; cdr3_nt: TGCGCCAGCAGCTTGGGGCTAGCGAGTAGGAACAATGAGCAGTTCTTC
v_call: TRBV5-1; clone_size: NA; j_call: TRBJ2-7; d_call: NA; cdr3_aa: CASSLDLGREQYF; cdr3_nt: TGCGCCAGCAGCTTGGATTTGGGACGCGAGCAGTACTTC
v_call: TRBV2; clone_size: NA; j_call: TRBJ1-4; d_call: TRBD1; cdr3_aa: CASSEQGGNEKLFF; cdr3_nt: TGTGCCAGCAGCGAACAGGGGGGAAACGAAAAACTGTTTTTT
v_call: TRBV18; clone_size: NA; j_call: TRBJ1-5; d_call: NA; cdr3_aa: CASSPLPGTPNQPQHF; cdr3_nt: TGTGCCAGCTCACCACTGCCCGGGACGCCGAATCAGCCCCAGCATTTT
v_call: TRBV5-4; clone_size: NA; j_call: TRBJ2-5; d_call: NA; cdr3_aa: CASSSTTGRETQYF; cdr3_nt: TGTGCCAGCAGCTCGACCACAGGGAGGGAGACCCAGTACTTC
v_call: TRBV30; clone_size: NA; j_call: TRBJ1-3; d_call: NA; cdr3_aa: CAWSPDLNSGNTIYF; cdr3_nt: TGTGCCTGGAGTCCCGATCTGAACTCTGGAAACACCATATATTTT
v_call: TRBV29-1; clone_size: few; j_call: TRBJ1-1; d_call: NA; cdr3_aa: CSVGVALNTEAFF; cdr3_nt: TGCAGCGTTGGTGTGGCTCTGAACACTGAAGCTTTCTTT
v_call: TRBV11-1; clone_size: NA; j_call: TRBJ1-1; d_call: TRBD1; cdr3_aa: CASRPPTGKAFF; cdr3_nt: TGTGCCAGCAGGCCCCCGACAGGGAAAGCTTTCTTT
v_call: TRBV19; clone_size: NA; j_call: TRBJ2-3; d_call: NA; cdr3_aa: CASSQHADTQYF; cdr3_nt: TGTGCCAGTAGTCAACATGCGGATACGCAGTATTTT
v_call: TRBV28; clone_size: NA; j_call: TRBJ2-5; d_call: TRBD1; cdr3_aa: CASSLTGTYQETQYF; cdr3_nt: TGTGCCAGCAGTCTGACAGGGACCTACCAAGAGACCCAGTACTTC
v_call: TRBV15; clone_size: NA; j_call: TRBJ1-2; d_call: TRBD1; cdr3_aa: CATSSRDSGRGYTF; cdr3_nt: TGTGCCACCAGCAGCCGGGACAGCGGACGTGGCTACACCTTC
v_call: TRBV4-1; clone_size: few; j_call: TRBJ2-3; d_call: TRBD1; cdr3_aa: CASSQDPGQGRTDTQYF; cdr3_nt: TGCGCCAGCAGCCAAGATCCGGGACAGGGGCGGACAGATACGCAGTATTTT
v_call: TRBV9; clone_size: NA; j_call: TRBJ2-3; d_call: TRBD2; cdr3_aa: CASSVESGGRTDTQYF; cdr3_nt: TGTGCCAGCAGCGTCGAAAGCGGGGGGCGAACAGATACGCAGTATTTT
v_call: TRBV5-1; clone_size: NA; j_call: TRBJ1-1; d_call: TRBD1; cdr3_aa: CASSYGQGHTEAFF; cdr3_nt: TGCGCCAGCAGCTATGGACAGGGGCACACTGAAGCTTTCTTT
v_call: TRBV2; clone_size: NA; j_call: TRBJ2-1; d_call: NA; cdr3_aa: CASTGDRTGEQFF; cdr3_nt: TGTGCCAGCACCGGCGACAGAACCGGTGAGCAGTTCTTC
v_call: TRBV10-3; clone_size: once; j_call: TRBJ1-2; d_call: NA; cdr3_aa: CAISESQGPYGYTF; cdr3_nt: TGTGCCATCAGTGAGTCTCAGGGCCCCTATGGCTACACCTTC
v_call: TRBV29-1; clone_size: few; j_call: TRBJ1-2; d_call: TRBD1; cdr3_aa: CSVGDSGQGEGYTF; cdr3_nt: TGCAGCGTTGGAGATTCGGGACAGGGGGAGGGCTACACCTTC
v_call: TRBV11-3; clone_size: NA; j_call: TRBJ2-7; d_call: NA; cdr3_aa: CASSSDLAGNEQYF; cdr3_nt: TGTGCCAGCAGCTCGGACCTAGCCGGGAACGAGCAGTACTTC
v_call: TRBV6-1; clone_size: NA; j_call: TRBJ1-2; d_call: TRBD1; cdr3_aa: CASSERRGGDYGYTF; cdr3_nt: TGTGCCAGCAGTGAAAGACGAGGGGGCGACTATGGCTACACCTTC
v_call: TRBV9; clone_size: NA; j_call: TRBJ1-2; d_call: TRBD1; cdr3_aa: CASSATGVYGYTF; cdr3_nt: TGTGCCAGCAGCGCCACAGGGGTCTATGGCTACACCTTC
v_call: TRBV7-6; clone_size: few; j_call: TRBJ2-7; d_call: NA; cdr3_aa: CASGQPNYEQYF; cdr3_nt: TGTGCCAGTGGACAGCCGAACTACGAGCAGTACTTC
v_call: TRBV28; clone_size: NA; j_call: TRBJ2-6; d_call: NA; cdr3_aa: CASRGLYLSGANVLTF; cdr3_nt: TGTGCCAGCAGGGGGCTCTACCTCTCTGGGGCCAACGTCCTGACTTTC
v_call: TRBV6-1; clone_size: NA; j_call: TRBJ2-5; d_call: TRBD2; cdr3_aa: CASRGLAGETQYF; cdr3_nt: TGTGCCAGCAGGGGACTAGCGGGCGAGACCCAGTACTTC
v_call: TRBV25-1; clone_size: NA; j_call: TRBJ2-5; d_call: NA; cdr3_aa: CASSQGRSLGDPGETQYF; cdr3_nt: TGTGCCAGCAGCCAAGGAAGGTCACTAGGTGACCCAGGGGAGACCCAGTACTTC
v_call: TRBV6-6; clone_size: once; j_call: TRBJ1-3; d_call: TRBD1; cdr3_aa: CASLPRTGDLNTIYF; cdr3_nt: TGTGCCAGCCTTCCGCGGACAGGGGATCTGAACACCATATATTTT
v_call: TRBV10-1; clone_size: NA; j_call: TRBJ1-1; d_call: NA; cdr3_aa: CASSLDRNTEAFF; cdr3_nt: TGCGCCAGCAGTTTGGACAGGAACACTGAAGCTTTCTTT
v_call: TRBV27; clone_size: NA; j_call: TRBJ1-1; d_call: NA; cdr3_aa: CASSSPSLNTEAFF; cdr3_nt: TGTGCCAGCAGTTCCCCCTCCCTGAACACTGAAGCTTTCTTT
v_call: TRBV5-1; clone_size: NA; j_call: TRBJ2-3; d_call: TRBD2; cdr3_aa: CASSLVPLGLAGTDTQYF; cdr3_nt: TGCGCCAGCAGCTTGGTCCCTCTAGGACTAGCGGGAACAGATACGCAGTATTTT
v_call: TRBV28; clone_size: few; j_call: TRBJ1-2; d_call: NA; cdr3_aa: CASSSGPRYGYTF; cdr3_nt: TGTGCCAGCAGTTCGGGACCGCGCTATGGCTACACCTTC
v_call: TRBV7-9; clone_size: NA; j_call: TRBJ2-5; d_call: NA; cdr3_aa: CASSYPRAGQETQYF; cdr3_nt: TGTGCCAGCAGCTACCCCCGAGCGGGCCAAGAGACCCAGTACTTC
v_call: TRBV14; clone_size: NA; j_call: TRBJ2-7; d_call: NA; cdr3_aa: CASSAFISGTGRVYEQYF; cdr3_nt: TGTGCCAGCAGCGCTTTTATTTCCGGGACGGGACGGGTCTACGAGCAGTACTTC
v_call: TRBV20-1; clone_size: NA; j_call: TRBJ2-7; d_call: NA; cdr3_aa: CSAGFFYEQYF; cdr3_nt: TGCAGTGCAGGGTTCTTCTACGAGCAGTACTTC
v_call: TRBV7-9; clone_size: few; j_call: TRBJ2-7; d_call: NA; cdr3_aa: CASSLGTAYEQYF; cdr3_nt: TGTGCCAGCAGCTTAGGGACAGCCTACGAGCAGTACTTC
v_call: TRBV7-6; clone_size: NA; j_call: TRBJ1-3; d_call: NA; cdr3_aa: CASSLATDFSGNTIYF; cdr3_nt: TGTGCCAGCAGCTTAGCGACAGACTTCTCTGGAAACACCATATATTTT
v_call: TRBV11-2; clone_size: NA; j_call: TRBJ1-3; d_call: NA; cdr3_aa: CASSSPSGNTIYF; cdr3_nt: TGTGCCAGCAGCTCTCCCTCTGGAAACACCATATATTTT
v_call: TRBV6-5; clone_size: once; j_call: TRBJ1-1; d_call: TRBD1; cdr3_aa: CASAPTGGWNTEAFF; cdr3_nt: TGTGCCAGCGCTCCGACAGGGGGTTGGAACACTGAAGCTTTCTTT
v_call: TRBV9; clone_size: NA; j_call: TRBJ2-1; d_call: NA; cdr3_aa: CASISHRASAYNEQFF; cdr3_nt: TGTGCCAGCATCTCACATAGGGCTAGCGCATACAATGAGCAGTTCTTC